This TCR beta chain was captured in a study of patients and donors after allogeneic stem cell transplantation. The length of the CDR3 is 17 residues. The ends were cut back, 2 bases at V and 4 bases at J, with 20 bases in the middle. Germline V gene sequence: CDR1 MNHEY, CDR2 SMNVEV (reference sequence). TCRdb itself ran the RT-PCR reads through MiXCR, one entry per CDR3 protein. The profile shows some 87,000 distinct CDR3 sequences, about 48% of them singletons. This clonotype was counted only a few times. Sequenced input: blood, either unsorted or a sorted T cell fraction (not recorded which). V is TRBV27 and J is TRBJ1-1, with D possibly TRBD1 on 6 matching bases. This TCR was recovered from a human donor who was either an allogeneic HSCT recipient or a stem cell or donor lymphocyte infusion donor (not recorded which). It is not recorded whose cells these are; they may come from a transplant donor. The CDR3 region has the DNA TGTGCCAGCAGTTTAGTAGGGGGAGGGCGATATGCCACTGAAGCTTTCTTT. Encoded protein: CASSLVGGGRYATEAFF.